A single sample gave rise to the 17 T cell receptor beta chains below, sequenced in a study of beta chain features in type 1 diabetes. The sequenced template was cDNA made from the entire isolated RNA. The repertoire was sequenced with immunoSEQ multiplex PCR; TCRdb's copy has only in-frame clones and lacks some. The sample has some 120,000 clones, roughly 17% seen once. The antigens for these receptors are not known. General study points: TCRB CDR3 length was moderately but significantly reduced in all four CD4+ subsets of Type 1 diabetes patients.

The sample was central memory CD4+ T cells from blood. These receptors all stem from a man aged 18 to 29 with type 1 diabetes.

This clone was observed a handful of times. The CDR3 DNA follows: TGTGCCAGCAGCCGACTAGCGGGGGCCACGCCTTCCTACGAGCAGTACTTC. This gives the protein CASSRLAGATPSYEQYF. The chain joins TRBV7-2 to TRBJ2-7, with 12 bases that match TRBD2. With V trimmed by 5 bases and J by 1 base, 9 bases remained unmatched. CDR3 length: 17 amino acids. CDR1 is SGHTA, CDR2 FQGNSA, per germline.

The DNA for the CDR3 is TGTGCCAGCAGCTTCGGGACAGACGGTCGGCAGCCCCAGCATTTT. Its protein is CASSFGTDGRQPQHF. This chain uses TRBV7-2 with TRBJ1-5; TRBD1 aligns across 7 bases. The length of the CDR3 is 15 residues. Germline V gene data show CDR1 as SGHTA and CDR2 as FQGNSA. The ends lost 3 bases at V and 7 bases at J; junction bases unmatched: 9.

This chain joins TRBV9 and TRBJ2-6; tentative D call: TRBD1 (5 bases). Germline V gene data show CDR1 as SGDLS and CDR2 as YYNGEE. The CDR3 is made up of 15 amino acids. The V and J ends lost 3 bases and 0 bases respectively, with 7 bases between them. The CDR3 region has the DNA TGTGCCAGCAGCGCCCAGGGCTCTGGGGCCAACGTCCTGACTTTC. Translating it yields CASSAQGSGANVLTF.

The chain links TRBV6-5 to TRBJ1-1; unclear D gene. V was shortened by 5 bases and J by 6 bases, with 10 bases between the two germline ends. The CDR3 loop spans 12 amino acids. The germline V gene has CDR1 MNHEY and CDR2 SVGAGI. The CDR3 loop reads CASSGSYSEAFF. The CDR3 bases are TGTGCCAGCAGTGGTAGTTATTCTGAAGCTTTCTTT.

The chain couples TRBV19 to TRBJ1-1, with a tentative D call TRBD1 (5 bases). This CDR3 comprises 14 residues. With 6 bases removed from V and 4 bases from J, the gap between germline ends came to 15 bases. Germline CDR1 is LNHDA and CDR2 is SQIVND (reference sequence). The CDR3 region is CASSRDSLGTEAFF. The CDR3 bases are TGTGCCAGTAGCCGCGACAGCCTGGGCACTGAAGCTTTCTTT.

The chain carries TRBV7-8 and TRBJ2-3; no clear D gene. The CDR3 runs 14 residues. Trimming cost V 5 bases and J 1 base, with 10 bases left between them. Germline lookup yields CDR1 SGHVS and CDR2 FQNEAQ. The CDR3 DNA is TGTGCCAGCAGCCCACACGAGGGCACAGATACGCAGTATTTT. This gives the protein CASSPHEGTDTQYF.

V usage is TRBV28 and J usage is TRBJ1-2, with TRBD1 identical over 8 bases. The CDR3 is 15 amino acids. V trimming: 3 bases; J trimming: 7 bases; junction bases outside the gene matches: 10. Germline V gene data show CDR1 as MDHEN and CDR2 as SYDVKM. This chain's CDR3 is CASSFQTTGGSGYTF. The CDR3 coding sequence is TGTGCCAGCAGTTTCCAGACTACAGGGGGAAGTGGCTACACCTTC.

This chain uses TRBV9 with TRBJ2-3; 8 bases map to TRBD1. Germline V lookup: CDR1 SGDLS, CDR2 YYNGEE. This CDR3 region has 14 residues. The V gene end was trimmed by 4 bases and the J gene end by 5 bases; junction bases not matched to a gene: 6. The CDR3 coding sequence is TGTGCCAGCAGCCCTCGACAGGGGCGAGATACGCAGTATTTT. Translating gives CASSPRQGRDTQYF.

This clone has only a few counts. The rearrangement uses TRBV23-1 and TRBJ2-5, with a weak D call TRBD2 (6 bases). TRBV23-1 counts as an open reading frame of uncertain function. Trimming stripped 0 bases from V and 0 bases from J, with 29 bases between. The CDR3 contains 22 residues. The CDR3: CASSQSAESGRAGLGYQETQYF. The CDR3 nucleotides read TGCGCCAGCAGTCAATCAGCCGAATCTGGGCGAGCGGGCCTAGGATACCAAGAGACCCAGTACTTC.

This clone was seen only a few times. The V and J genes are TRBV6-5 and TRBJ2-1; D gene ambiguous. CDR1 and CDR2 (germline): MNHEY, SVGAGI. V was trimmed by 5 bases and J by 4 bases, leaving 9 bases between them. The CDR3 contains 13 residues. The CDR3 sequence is CASSARGYNEQFF. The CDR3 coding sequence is TGTGCCAGCAGTGCCCGAGGATACAATGAGCAGTTCTTC.

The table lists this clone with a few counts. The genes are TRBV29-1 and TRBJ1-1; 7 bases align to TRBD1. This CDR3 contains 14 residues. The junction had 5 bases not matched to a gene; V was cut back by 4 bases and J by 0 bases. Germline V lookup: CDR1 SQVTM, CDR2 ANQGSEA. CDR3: CSVARDSMNTEAFF. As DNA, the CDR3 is TGCAGCGTTGCTAGGGACAGCATGAACACTGAAGCTTTCTTT.

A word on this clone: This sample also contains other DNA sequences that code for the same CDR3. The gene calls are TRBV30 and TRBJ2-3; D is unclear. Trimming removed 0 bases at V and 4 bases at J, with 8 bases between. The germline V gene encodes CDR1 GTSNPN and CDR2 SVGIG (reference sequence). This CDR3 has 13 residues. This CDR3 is CAWSVRRADTQYF. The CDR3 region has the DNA TGTGCCTGGAGTGTACGCCGCGCAGATACGCAGTATTTT.

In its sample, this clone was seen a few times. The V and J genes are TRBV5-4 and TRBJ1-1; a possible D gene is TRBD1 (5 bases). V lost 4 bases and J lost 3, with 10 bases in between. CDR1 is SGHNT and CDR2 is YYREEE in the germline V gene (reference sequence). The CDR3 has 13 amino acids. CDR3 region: CASSAGRYTEAFF. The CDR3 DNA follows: TGTGCCAGCAGCGCAGGGAGATACACTGAAGCTTTCTTT.

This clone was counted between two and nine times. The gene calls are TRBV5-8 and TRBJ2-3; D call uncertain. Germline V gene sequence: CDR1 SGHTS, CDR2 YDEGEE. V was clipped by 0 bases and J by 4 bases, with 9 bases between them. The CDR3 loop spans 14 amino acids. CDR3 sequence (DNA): TGTGCCAGCAGCTTGGCTCCGGGCCCAGATACGCAGTATTTT. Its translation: CASSLAPGPDTQYF.

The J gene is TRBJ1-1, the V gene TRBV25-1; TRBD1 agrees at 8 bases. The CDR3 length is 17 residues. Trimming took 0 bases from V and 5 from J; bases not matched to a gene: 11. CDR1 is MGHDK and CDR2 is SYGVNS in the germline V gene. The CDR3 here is CASSEYPTDRGKTEAFF. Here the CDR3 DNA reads TGTGCCAGCAGTGAATATCCCACCGACAGGGGAAAAACTGAAGCTTTCTTT.

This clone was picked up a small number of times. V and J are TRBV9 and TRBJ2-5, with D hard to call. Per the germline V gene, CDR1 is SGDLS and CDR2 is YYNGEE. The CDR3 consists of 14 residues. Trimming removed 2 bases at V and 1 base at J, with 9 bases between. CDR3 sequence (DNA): TGTGCCAGCAGCGTTCAGTTATCCCAAGAGACCCAGTACTTC. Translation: CASSVQLSQETQYF.

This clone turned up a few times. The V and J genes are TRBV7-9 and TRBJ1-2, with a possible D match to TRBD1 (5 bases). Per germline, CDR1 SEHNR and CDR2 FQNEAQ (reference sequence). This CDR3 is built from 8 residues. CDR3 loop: CKGDGYTF. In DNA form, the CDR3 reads TGTAAAGGGGATGGCTACACCTTC.